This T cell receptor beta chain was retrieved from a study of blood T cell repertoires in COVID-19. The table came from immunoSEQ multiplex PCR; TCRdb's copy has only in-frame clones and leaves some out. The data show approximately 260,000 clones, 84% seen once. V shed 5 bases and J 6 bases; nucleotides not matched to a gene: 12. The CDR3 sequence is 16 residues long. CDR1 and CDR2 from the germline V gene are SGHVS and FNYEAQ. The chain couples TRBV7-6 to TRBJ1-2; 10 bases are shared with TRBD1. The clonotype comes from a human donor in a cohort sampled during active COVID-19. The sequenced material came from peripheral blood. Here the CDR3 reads CASSPGQGMVADGYTF. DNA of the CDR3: TGTGCCAGCAGCCCGGGACAGGGGATGGTCGCCGATGGCTACACCTTC.